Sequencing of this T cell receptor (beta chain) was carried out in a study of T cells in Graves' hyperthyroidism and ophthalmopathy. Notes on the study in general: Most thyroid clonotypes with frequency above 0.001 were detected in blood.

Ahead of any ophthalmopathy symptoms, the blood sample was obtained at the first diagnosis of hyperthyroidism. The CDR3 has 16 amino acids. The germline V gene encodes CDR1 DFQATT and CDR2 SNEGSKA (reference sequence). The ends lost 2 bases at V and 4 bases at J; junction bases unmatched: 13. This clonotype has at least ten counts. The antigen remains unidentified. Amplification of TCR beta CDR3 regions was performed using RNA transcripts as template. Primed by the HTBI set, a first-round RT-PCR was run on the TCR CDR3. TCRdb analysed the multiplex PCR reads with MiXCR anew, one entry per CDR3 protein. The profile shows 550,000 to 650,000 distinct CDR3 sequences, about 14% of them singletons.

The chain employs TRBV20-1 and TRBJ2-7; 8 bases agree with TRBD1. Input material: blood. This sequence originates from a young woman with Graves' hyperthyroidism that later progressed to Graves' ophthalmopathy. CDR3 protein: CSARRPGTGSRYEQYF. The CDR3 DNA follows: TGCAGTGCTAGAAGGCCCGGGACAGGTAGCCGGTACGAGCAGTACTTC.